The present T cell receptor (beta chain) was sequenced within a study of cytomegalovirus exposure and HLA in healthy donors. Researchers ran the PCR with 60 Vbeta and 13 Jbeta primers. Sequencing was performed with immunoSEQ multiplex PCR; in TCRdb, only in-frame clones are kept and a portion is missing. This table has approximately 110,000 clones, around two thirds appearing once. Germline assignment: CDR1 ENHRY and CDR2 SYGVKD. The CDR3 extends over 13 amino acids. V lost 6 bases and J lost 2, with 5 bases in between. The receptor was derived from a man aged 25-45 years in good health and CMV-seropositive. Sequencing input: PBMCs. The genes are TRBV10-3 and TRBJ2-6, with D hard to call. CDR3 loop: CAISAPGANVLTF. The CDR3 bases are TGTGCCATCAGCGCGCCTGGGGCCAACGTCCTGACTTTC.